These 18 T cell receptor beta chains originate from one sample sequenced in a study of blood T cell repertoires in COVID-19. The assay was immunoSEQ multiplex PCR, and TCRdb's table has in-frame clones only and misses some. The sample yields some 130,000 clones, 86% seen once. The sequenced material came from PBMCs or T cells enriched from blood (not recorded which). These receptors all stem from a woman in her forties or fifties who had recovered from COVID-19.

The rearrangement uses TRBV6-5 and TRBJ1-5; 8 positions match TRBD1. The germline V gene encodes CDR1 MNHEY and CDR2 SVGAGI. J gave up 6 bases and V 2 bases, and 6 bases lay outside the gene matches. This CDR3 is built from 15 residues. CDR3 nucleotide sequence: TGTGCCAGCAGTTACCGGGCAGGGGGCATTCAGCCCCAGCATTTT. Translating it yields CASSYRAGGIQPQHF.

This clone was seen a handful of times. This chain connects TRBV7-8 to TRBJ2-5; 10 bases match TRBD2. Germline values: CDR1 SGHVS, CDR2 FQNEAQ. Trimming at V came to 5 bases and at J to 11 bases, leaving 8 bases not matched to a gene. This CDR3 has 13 amino acids. The CDR3 loop is CASSVEAGGTQYF. The CDR3 nucleotides read TGTGCCAGCAGCGTGGAAGCGGGGGGGACGCAGTACTTC.

The count of this clone is one. The CDR3 region is CASSAGTVREKLFF. CDR3 bases: TGTGCCAGCAGTGCCGGGACAGTCCGTGAAAAACTGTTTTTT. This chain uses TRBV6-2 or TRBV6-3 with TRBJ1-4, with TRBD1 matching over 7 bases. The germline CDR1 and CDR2 sequences are MNHEY and SVGEGT. With V trimmed by 5 bases and J by 7 bases, 7 bases remained unmatched. This CDR3 has 14 residues.

There are a few counts of this clone. The chain couples TRBV19 to TRBJ1-2; 10 bases map to TRBD1. This CDR3 spans 14 amino acids. CDR1 and CDR2 (germline): LNHDA, SQIVND (reference sequence). The V gene end was trimmed by 5 bases and the J gene end by 8 bases; junction bases not matched to a gene: 8. In nucleotides, the CDR3 is TGTGCCAGTAGTCCCCGGGACAGGGGAAGAGGCTACACCTTC. Its protein product is CASSPRDRGRGYTF. The whole variable domain, remainder taken from reference TRBV19 and TRBJ1-2, is DGGITQSPKYLFRKEGQNVTLSCEQNLNHDAMYWYRQDPGQGLRLIYYSQIVNDFQKGDIAEGYSVSREKKESFPLTVTSAQKNPTAFYLCASSPRDRGRGYTFGSGTRLTVV.

The DNA of the CDR3 is TGTGCCATCAGTGATAGGGACATACTCGTTCCTGAAGCTTTCTTT. Its translation is CAISDRDILVPEAFF. The chain couples TRBV10-3 to TRBJ1-1, with a possible D match to TRBD1 (6 bases). The CDR3 is 15 residues long. Germline assignment: CDR1 ENHRY and CDR2 SYGVKD. Trimming shortened V by 3 bases and J by 6 bases, and 17 bases separated the two germline ends.

This clone was detected only a few times. The J gene is TRBJ1-5, the V gene TRBV4-1; the D gene is possibly TRBD1 (5 bases). CDR1 and CDR2 (germline): MGHRA, YSYEKL. Trimming left V 4 bases short and J 2 bases short, with 12 bases between. The CDR3 is 15 residues long. The CDR3 nucleotides are TGCGCCAGCAGCCCGGGCCGGGGGGGCAATCAGCCCCAGCATTTT. Protein: CASSPGRGGNQPQHF.

The V and J genes are TRBV27 and TRBJ2-7; 9 bases map to TRBD2. CDR1 and CDR2 from the germline V gene are MNHEY and SMNVEV (reference sequence). Trimming removed 0 bases from V and 0 bases from J; junction bases left unmatched: 6. The length of the CDR3 is 17 residues. The CDR3 region has the DNA TGTGCCAGCAGTTTATCTGGGACTAGCCCCGACTCCTACGAGCAGTACTTC. Translated, it gives CASSLSGTSPDSYEQYF.

The chain combines TRBV9 with TRBJ1-6; tentative D call: TRBD1 (5 bases). Trimming removed 3 bases from V and 8 bases from J, with 18 bases in between. This CDR3 region has 16 residues. Per the germline V gene, CDR1 is SGDLS and CDR2 is YYNGEE. CDR3 DNA: TGTGCCAGCAGCGCTCACGTGTTGGGGCGAGATTCACCCCTCCACTTT. Protein product: CASSAHVLGRDSPLHF.

The chain is built from TRBV19 and TRBJ2-5, with D maybe TRBD2 (6 bases). Between the trimmed V and J ends, which lost 10 bases and 5 bases, there was a span of 26 bases. Germline loops: CDR1 LNHDA, CDR2 SQIVND (reference sequence). This CDR3 contains 16 residues. This chain's CDR3 is CATSSLTGGSRETQYF. The CDR3 DNA reads TGTGCCACCTCCTCCCTGACCGGGGGATCGAGGGAGACCCAGTACTTC. The variable domain in full, completed from reference TRBV19 and TRBJ2-5, reads DGGITQSPKYLFRKEGQNVTLSCEQNLNHDAMYWYRQDPGQGLRLIYYSQIVNDFQKGDIAEGYSVSREKKESFPLTVTSAQKNPTAFYLCATSSLTGGSRETQYFGPGTRLLVL.

The chain joins TRBV7-9 to TRBJ1-1; TRBD1 matches 10 bases. The CDR3 is made up of 16 amino acids. With V trimmed by 5 bases and J by 3 bases, 9 bases remained unmatched. Germline values: CDR1 SEHNR, CDR2 FQNEAQ (reference sequence). The CDR3 spells CASSPYTGQGYTEAFF. DNA for the CDR3: TGTGCCAGCAGCCCATATACGGGACAGGGGTACACTGAAGCTTTCTTT. The whole variable domain, filled in from reference TRBV7-9 and TRBJ1-1, reads DTGVSQNPRHKITKRGQNVTFRCDPISEHNRLYWYRQTLGQGPEFLTYFQNEAQLEKSRLLSDRFSAERPKGSFSTLEIQRTEQGDSAMYLCASSPYTGQGYTEAFFGQGTRLTVV.

V and J are TRBV9 and TRBJ2-1, with D perhaps TRBD1 (6 bases). The V end lost 3 bases, the J end lost 3 bases, and 10 bases lay between the germline ends. This CDR3 region has 14 residues. CDR1 is SGDLS and CDR2 is YYNGEE in the germline V gene. The CDR3 is CASSARGGYNEQFF. DNA for the CDR3: TGTGCCAGCAGCGCCAGAGGGGGCTACAATGAGCAGTTCTTC.

CDR3 DNA sequence: TGTGCCAGCAGTCTACCCAATAACTATGGCTACACCTTC. Translated: CASSLPNNYGYTF. J is TRBJ1-2 and V is TRBV6-5; D not resolved. Trimming removed 5 bases at V and 1 base at J, with 8 bases between. This CDR3 is built from 13 residues. Germline CDR1 is MNHEY and CDR2 is SVGAGI.

This chain joins TRBV10-2 and TRBJ1-5, with D possibly being TRBD1 (6 bases). This CDR3 contains 14 residues. The germline V and J ends were trimmed by 6 bases and 0 bases, with 9 bases remaining between them. Germline values: CDR1 WSHSY, CDR2 SAAADI. CDR3 nucleotide sequence: TGCGCCAGCAGGGGACAAAATAGCAATCAGCCCCAGCATTTT. This encodes CASRGQNSNQPQHF.

This chain connects TRBV14 to TRBJ2-2; 7 nucleotides line up with TRBD1. Germline V gene lookup returns CDR1 SGHDN and CDR2 FVKESK. Losses at the gene ends were 5 bases for V and 5 bases for J; bases not matched to a gene: 8. CDR3 length equals 15 residues. CDR3 in amino acids: CASSIEGAMTGELFF. DNA of the CDR3: TGTGCCAGCAGCATAGAGGGGGCTATGACCGGGGAGCTGTTTTTT.

The V call is TRBV10-3, the J call TRBJ1-5, with no clear D. Deletions cut 3 bases from V and 0 bases from J, with 9 bases between. The CDR3 length is 15 residues. CDR1 and CDR2 (germline): ENHRY, SYGVKD. The chain's CDR3 is CAISDSDYSNQPQHF. CDR3 sequence (DNA): TGTGCCATCAGTGACTCGGACTATAGCAATCAGCCCCAGCATTTT.

Only one count was recorded for this clone. J is TRBJ1-2 and V is TRBV3-1 (or the pseudogene TRBV3-2), with D possibly matching TRBD1 (5 bases). Germline V gives CDR1 LGHDT, CDR2 YNNKEL (reference sequence). The CDR3 loop spans 15 amino acids. The V gene lost 3 bases and the J gene lost 0 bases, with 11 bases spanning the gap. The CDR3: CASSHYDRTNYGYTF. The CDR3 DNA reads as TGTGCCAGCAGCCATTACGACAGAACTAACTATGGCTACACCTTC.

For this clone: A read error may produce the germline difference seen at one junction end. The chain has TRBV4-3 and TRBJ1-6, with TRBD1 matching over 7 bases. In germline, CDR1 is LGHNA, CDR2 YSLEER. There are 16 residues in the CDR3. The CDR3 nucleotides read TGCGCCAGCAGTCAAGGTGACCGGGACAGTTATTCACCCCTCCACTTT. Translating gives CASSQGDRDSYSPLHF.

The chain uses TRBV5-6 and TRBJ2-1; maybe TRBD1 (6 bases). Trimming pared 3 bases from V and 5 bases from J, leaving 15 bases between. The CDR3 has 15 amino acids. Germline CDR1 SGHDT, CDR2 YYEEEE. Written as DNA, the CDR3 is TGTGCCAGCAGCTGGCGTAGACAGGCCAACAATGAGCAGTTCTTC. Translation: CASSWRRQANNEQFF.